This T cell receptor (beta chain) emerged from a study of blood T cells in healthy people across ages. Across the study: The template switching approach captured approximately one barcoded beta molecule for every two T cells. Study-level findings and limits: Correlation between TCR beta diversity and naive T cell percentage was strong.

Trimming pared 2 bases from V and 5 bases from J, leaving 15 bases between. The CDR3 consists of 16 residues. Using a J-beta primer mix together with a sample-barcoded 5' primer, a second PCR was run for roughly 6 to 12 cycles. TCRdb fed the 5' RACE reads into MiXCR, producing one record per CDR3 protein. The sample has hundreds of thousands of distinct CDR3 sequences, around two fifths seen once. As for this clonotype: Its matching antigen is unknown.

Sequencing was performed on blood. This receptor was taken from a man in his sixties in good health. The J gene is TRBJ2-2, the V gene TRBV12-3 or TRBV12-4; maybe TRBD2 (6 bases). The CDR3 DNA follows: TGTGCCAGCAGTTTAAATCTGGGGGGTCCTACCGGGGAGCTGTTTTTT. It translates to CASSLNLGGPTGELFF.